A single sample gave rise to the 18 T cell receptor beta chains below, sequenced in a study of cytomegalovirus exposure and HLA in healthy donors (dated 2017 in TCRdb). Library preparation used the immunoSEQ multiplex PCR assay. A mixture of 60 forward primers for TCR Vbeta segments and 13 reverse primers for TCR Jbeta segments was used in the multiplex PCR. The immuneACCESS repertoire file appears here via TCRdb, limited to in-frame rearrangements. These files lack a portion of the clones; in checked studies, under half of the deficit traces to unresolved V genes, and the cause of the others is not known. The sample records some 87,000 clones, 60% to 85% of which are singletons. The top ten hold about 7% of the sample. Sequencing was done on a sample of PBMCs. Every receptor here comes from a man aged 50 to 59 in good health and CMV-seropositive.

This clone was picked up one time. This sequence joins TRBV20-1 and TRBJ2-1; D call uncertain. The V gene's germline CDR1 is DFQATT and CDR2 SNEGSKA (reference sequence). V lost 1 base to trimming and J lost 9 bases, with 7 bases between them. The CDR3 is 11 residues long. The CDR3 protein is CSARVLPEQFF. DNA for the CDR3: TGCAGTGCTAGAGTCCTACCTGAGCAGTTCTTC.

This clone was recorded once. This rearrangement joins TRBV18 to TRBJ1-3; D not certain. Trimming left V 1 base short and J 0 bases short, with 16 bases between. The CDR3 extends over 18 amino acids. The germline V gene has CDR1 KGHSH and CDR2 LQKENI. As DNA, the CDR3 is TGTGCCAGCTCACCACGGGTAACAGACCAACCCTCTGGAAACACCATATATTTT. Translated, it gives CASSPRVTDQPSGNTIYF.

The V gene is TRBV19, the J gene TRBJ1-5; 11 bases line up with TRBD1. J gave up 0 bases and V 6 bases, and 22 bases lay outside the gene matches. CDR1 and CDR2 (germline): LNHDA, SQIVND (reference sequence). This CDR3 is 22 amino acids long. This CDR3 is CASSRHRAPGQGVGYSNQPQHF. CDR3 DNA: TGTGCCAGTAGCCGACACAGGGCTCCGGGACAGGGGGTTGGTTATAGCAATCAGCCCCAGCATTTT.

The genes are TRBV18 and TRBJ1-5; D remains ambiguous. V lost 5 bases to trimming and J lost 4 bases, with 15 bases between them. The CDR3 is 15 residues long. Germline CDR1 and CDR2: KGHSH and LQKENI. This CDR3 reads CASSWSTARNQPQHF. CDR3 nucleotide sequence: TGTGCCAGCTCATGGTCCACAGCCCGTAATCAGCCCCAGCATTTT.

This sequence joins TRBV7-2 and TRBJ2-7, with TRBD1 matching 8 bases. This CDR3 spans 15 amino acids. CDR1 is SGHTA and CDR2 is FQGNSA in the germline V gene. V gave up 0 bases and J gave up 3 bases; unmatched junction bases: 4. For the CDR3, the DNA is TGTGCCAGCAGCTTAGCCGTCGGACAGGGCTACGAGCAGTACTTC. This translates into CASSLAVGQGYEQYF. The complete variable domain, with remaining parts taken from reference TRBV7-2 and TRBJ2-7, reads GAGVSQSPSNKVTEKGKDVELRCDPISGHTALYWYRQSLGQGLEFLIYFQGNSAPDKSGLPSDRFSAERTGGSVSTLTIQRTQQEDSAVYLCASSLAVGQGYEQYFGPGTRLTVT.

The chain combines TRBV5-1 with TRBJ2-4; 8 nucleotides align to TRBD2. V lost 6 bases to trimming and J lost 3 bases; unmatched junction nucleotides: 8. From germline, CDR1 is SGHRS and CDR2 YFSETQ. The CDR3 is made up of 15 amino acids. Here the CDR3 DNA reads TGCGCCAGCAAGGTCGGGGGGGCGGGCAAAAACATTCAGTACTTC. Translation gives CASKVGGAGKNIQYF.

This clone showed up just once. The V and J genes are TRBV18 and TRBJ2-7; possible D gene TRBD1, 6 bases. The V gene's germline CDR1 is KGHSH and CDR2 LQKENI. The CDR3 consists of 14 residues. Trimming pared 3 bases from V and 1 base from J, leaving 10 bases between. The CDR3 nucleotides are TGTGCCAGCTCACCTCAAGGACAGTCCTACGAGCAGTACTTC. Protein product: CASSPQGQSYEQYF.

The chain uses TRBV19 and TRBJ2-1; 8 bases are a match to TRBD1. The CDR3 contains 14 residues. Germline V lookup: CDR1 LNHDA, CDR2 SQIVND (reference sequence). The V segment lost 1 base and the J segment 9 bases; nucleotides outside the gene matches: 5. This chain's CDR3 is CASSIVRTGIEQFF. The CDR3 DNA sequence: TGTGCCAGTAGTATAGTCAGGACAGGGATTGAGCAGTTCTTC.

With regard to this clone: At one of its ends the junction is not consistent with the germline gene, which may arise from a read error. The CDR3 region has the DNA TGTGCCAATAGTTCGCTTGCGGGGGCAGATACGCAGTATTTT. It encodes CANSSLAGADTQYF. The chain recombines TRBV19 with TRBJ2-3; 7 nucleotides line up with TRBD2. Germline CDR1 LNHDA, CDR2 SQIVND (reference sequence). The CDR3 extends over 14 amino acids. Full variable domain (remainder filled in from reference TRBV19 and TRBJ2-3): DGGITQSPKYLFRKEGQNVTLSCEQNLNHDAMYWYRQDPGQGLRLIYYSQIVNDFQKGDIAEGYSVSREKKESFPLTVTSAQKNPTAFYLCANSSLAGADTQYFGPGTRLTVL.

V is TRBV6-4 and J is TRBJ1-2; no firm D call. This CDR3 comprises 14 residues. Germline V gene lookup returns CDR1 MRHNA and CDR2 SNTAGT. The V gene lost 7 bases and the J gene lost 3 bases, with 15 bases spanning the gap. Written as DNA, the CDR3 is TGTGCCAGCAACCCGCAGGTCAGAGACTATGGCTACACCTTC. As protein: CASNPQVRDYGYTF.

The rearrangement joins TRBV6-1 to TRBJ1-6, with D perhaps TRBD1 (5 bases). The CDR3 contains 15 residues. Trimming removed 8 bases from V and 8 bases from J, with 19 bases in between. CDR1 and CDR2 from the germline V gene are MNHNS and SASEGT. DNA of the CDR3: TGTGCCAGCCGTAGTGTGGGGGGAGAGGATTCACCCCTCCACTTT. This translates into CASRSVGGEDSPLHF.

This clone was seen a few times. Other DNA sequences in this specimen translate into the identical CDR3. This chain joins TRBV14 and TRBJ2-5; D gene ambiguous. Trimming pared 1 base from V and 8 bases from J, leaving 8 bases between. Germline loops: CDR1 SGHDN, CDR2 FVKESK. The length of the CDR3 is 12 residues. DNA for the CDR3: TGTGCCAGCAGCCAAGTCGAGCAAACCCAGTACTTC. Translated: CASSQVEQTQYF. The full variable domain, its missing parts supplied by reference TRBV14 and TRBJ2-5, is EAGVTQFPSHSVIEKGQTVTLRCDPISGHDNLYWYRRVMGKEIKFLLHFVKESKQDESGMPNNRFLAERTGGTYSTLKVQPAELEDSGVYFCASSQVEQTQYFGPGTRLLVL.

This clone appeared a few times. The rearrangement joins TRBV5-5 to TRBJ1-1, with a tentative D call TRBD1 (6 bases). The CDR3 extends over 15 amino acids. CDR1 is SGHKS and CDR2 is YYEKEE in the germline V gene (reference sequence). Deletions cut 7 bases from V and 5 bases from J, with 21 bases between. This chain's CDR3 is CASYLQGHTWTEAFF. The CDR3 nucleotides read TGTGCCAGCTACTTACAGGGCCACACGTGGACTGAAGCTTTCTTT. The whole variable domain, filled in from reference TRBV5-5 and TRBJ1-1, reads DAGVTQSPTHLIKTRGQQVTLRCSPISGHKSVSWYQQVLGQGPQFIFQYYEKEERGRGNFPDRFSARQFPNYSSELNVNALLLGDSALYLCASYLQGHTWTEAFFGQGTRLTVV.

The genes are TRBV7-2 and TRBJ2-3; 13 bases fit TRBD2. With 5 bases clipped from V and 6 bases from J, the junction kept 8 bases outside the gene matches. Per the germline V gene, CDR1 is SGHTA and CDR2 is FQGNSA. The CDR3 extends over 16 amino acids. The DNA of the CDR3 is TGTGCCAGCAGCCAGACTAGCGGGGGGAATGCGGATACGCAGTATTTT. This gives the protein CASSQTSGGNADTQYF.

On this clone: This sample also contains other DNA sequences that code for the same CDR3. The rearrangement links TRBV13 to TRBJ1-2; possibly TRBD1 for D (5 bases). The CDR3 runs to 16 residues. Trimming left V 4 bases short and J 5 bases short, with 20 bases between. The germline CDR1 and CDR2 sequences are PRHDT and FYEKMQ (reference sequence). CDR3 sequence reads: CASSSTQGRFSYGYTF. The CDR3 nucleotides read TGTGCCAGCAGCTCGACCCAGGGCAGATTCTCTTATGGCTACACCTTC. The complete variable domain, with remaining parts taken from reference TRBV13 and TRBJ1-2, reads AAGVIQSPRHLIKEKRETATLKCYPIPRHDTVYWYQQGPGQDPQFLISFYEKMQSDKGSIPDRFSAQQFSDYHSELNMSSLELGDSALYFCASSSTQGRFSYGYTFGSGTRLTVV.

J is TRBJ1-2 and V is TRBV12-5; D is possibly TRBD1 (6 bases). CDR1 and CDR2 from the germline V gene are LGHNT and FRNRAP. V lost 8 bases, J lost 4 bases, and 11 bases lay in between. There are 12 residues in the CDR3. CDR3 DNA sequence: TGTGCTAGTTCTAGACAGGTCTATGGCTACACCTTC. Its translation is CASSRQVYGYTF.

This clone appeared a single time. The CDR3 sequence: CASSSPDRAGANVLTF. The CDR3, as DNA: TGTGCCAGCAGCTCCCCCGACAGGGCTGGGGCCAACGTCCTGACTTTC. The V and J genes are TRBV7-3 and TRBJ2-6; 7 bases are a match to TRBD1. V lost 4 bases and J lost 2; bases outside the gene matches: 5. The V gene's germline CDR1 is SGHTA and CDR2 FQGTGA. This CDR3 spans 16 amino acids. The entire variable domain, with the rest obtained from reference TRBV7-3 and TRBJ2-6, is as follows: GAGVSQTPSNKVTEKGKYVELRCDPISGHTALYWYRQSLGQGPEFLIYFQGTGAADDSGLPNDRFFAVRPEGSVSTLKIQRTERGDSAVYLCASSSPDRAGANVLTFGAGSRLTVL.

The chain employs TRBV29-1 and TRBJ2-7; TRBD2 matches 12 bases. The CDR3 sequence is 15 residues long. CDR1 is SQVTM and CDR2 is ANQGSEA in the germline V gene. The J segment lost 4 bases and the V segment lost 0 bases, leaving 4 bases of the junction unmatched. CDR3 DNA: TGCAGCGTTGAAGAGCCCCTAGCGGGGGGGTACGAGCAGTACTTC. This encodes CSVEEPLAGGYEQYF.